This TCR beta chain was obtained from a study of blood T cells in healthy people across ages. A sample-barcoded 5' primer and a J-beta primer mix were used in a second PCR of about 6 to 12 cycles. TCRdb re-called the 5' RACE reads with MiXCR, one entry per CDR3 protein. The repertoire consists of about 940,000 distinct CDR3 sequences, with approximately 49% occurring once and the leading ten covering 10% to 15%. Germline V gene lookup returns CDR1 SGHRS and CDR2 YFSETQ. This CDR3 spans 16 amino acids. V was trimmed by 0 bases and J by 0 bases, leaving 11 bases between them. The chain is built from TRBV5-1 and TRBJ2-3; D is ambiguous. What was sequenced was blood. The source of this sequence is a man under 40 in good health. Here the CDR3 DNA reads TGCGCCAGCAGCTTGGCCGTGGGAACTAGCACAGATACGCAGTATTTT. This sequence encodes CASSLAVGTSTDTQYF.